The subject of this entry is one T cell receptor beta chain. This CDR3 contains 15 residues. V was trimmed by 0 bases and J by 1 base, leaving 9 bases between them. The germline V gene encodes CDR1 SNHLY and CDR2 FYNNEI. The data stem from a study of CD8 T cells in Susac syndrome. FACS was used to enrich TEMRA cells, whereas the CD8+ and CD4+ T cells were obtained by negative isolation. The RNA, about 0.45 to 1 ug, was put through reverse transcription using random hexamers. Amplification of TCR beta CDR3 spanned 54 Vbeta and 13 Jbeta via immunoSEQ multiplex PCR. MiXCR, run by TCRdb on the immunoSEQ multiplex PCR reads, gives a single entry per CDR3 protein. In the table there are approximately 270,000 distinct CDR3 sequences, about 93% of which are singletons.

The TCR comes from a human donor with multiple sclerosis. The J gene is TRBJ1-1, the V gene TRBV2; no reliable D call. Sequencing was carried out using CD4+ T cells from PBMCs. Written as DNA, the CDR3 is TGTGCCAGCAGTGAAGCGCTTTGGGGGAACACTGAAGCTTTCTTT. It translates to CASSEALWGNTEAFF.